There are a few counts of the clone carrying this T cell receptor beta chain. The V gene end was trimmed by 6 bases and the J gene end by 1 base; junction bases not matched to a gene: 7. This CDR3 comprises 15 residues. Produced via immunoSEQ multiplex PCR; TCRdb's table is partial and in-frame only. There are 200 to 250 clones in the sample; 31% occur only once, and 15% to 20% lies in the top ten. The data derive from a study of CXCR4 blockade with PD-1 therapy in pancreatic cancer. Material: tumor tissue. This receptor was taken from a human donor with pancreatic ductal adenocarcinoma. The rearrangement joins TRBV6-7 to TRBJ2-7, with 9 bases matching TRBD1. TRBV6-7 counts as an open reading frame of uncertain function. CDR3: CASRGTGTGSYEQYF. CDR3 DNA: TGTGCCAGCAGAGGGACCGGGACAGGGTCCTACGAGCAGTACTTC.